This T cell receptor beta chain is from a study of identical twins. General study findings and limits: Conclusions rested on cross-sectional statistics rather than following the same donors. Models predicted less out-of-frame TCR alpha sharing in monozygotic twins than was found.

In germline, CDR1 is SGHAT, CDR2 FQNNGV. The CDR3 runs to 15 residues. Trimming removed 3 bases at V and 2 bases at J, with 14 bases between. This clonotype showed up many times. The antigen is undetermined. TCRdb processed the 5' RACE reads anew with MiXCR; each CDR3 protein has one entry. The sample holds roughly 1.6 million distinct CDR3 sequences; under 35% are singletons and the top ten take under 0.35%. The sample comprised cord blood. V gene TRBV11-2 combines with J gene TRBJ2-7, with D hard to call. This TCR was sampled from a newborn girl in good health. CDR3 sequence (DNA): TGTGCCAGCAGCTTGGGTGGTTCCTCCACCTACGAGCAGTACTTC. Translating it yields CASSLGGSSTYEQYF. The whole variable domain, filled in from reference TRBV11-2 and TRBJ2-7, reads EAGVAQSPRYKIIEKRQSVAFWCNPISGHATLYWYQQILGQGPKLLIQFQNNGVVDDSQLPKDRFSAERLKGVDSTLKIQPAKLEDSAVYLCASSLGGSSTYEQYFGPGTRLTVT.